Listed here are 18 T cell receptor beta chains from one sample, sequenced in a study of T cell responses to AZD1222 COVID-19 vaccine. Clones were read by immunoSEQ multiplex PCR, and TCRdb kept only the in-frame ones, dropping some. The sample records about 120,000 clones, about 95% being singletons. The sample consisted of peripheral blood, taken 28 days after the second AZD1222 dose. Source of these receptors: an adult who received the AZD1222 COVID-19 vaccine.

The V and J genes are TRBV4-1 and TRBJ2-1, with a tentative D call TRBD2 (6 bases). Germline CDR1 reads MGHRA; CDR2 reads YSYEKL. The CDR3 length is 16 residues. Trimming cost V 1 base and J 0 bases, with 10 bases left between them. The CDR3 is CASSQVGRSSYNEQFF. Here the CDR3 DNA reads TGCGCCAGCAGCCAAGTGGGGAGGAGCTCCTACAATGAGCAGTTCTTC.

The chain uses TRBV18 and TRBJ1-4; no clear D gene. CDR1 and CDR2 from the germline V gene are KGHSH and LQKENI. The CDR3 has 14 residues. V was pared by 8 bases and J by 8 bases, with 18 bases between. The CDR3 loop reads CASTHELDGEKLFF. In DNA form, the CDR3 reads TGTGCCAGCACTCATGAGCTCGATGGGGAAAAACTGTTTTTT. Complete variable domain (other parts from reference TRBV18 and TRBJ1-4): NAGVMQNPRHLVRRRGQEARLRCSPMKGHSHVYWYRQLPEEGLKFMVYLQKENIIDESGMPKERFSAEFPKEGPSILRIQQVVRGDSAAYFCASTHELDGEKLFFGSGTQLSVL.

The chain employs TRBV5-1 and TRBJ2-3, with TRBD2 matching 8 bases. The CDR3 has 15 amino acids. In germline, CDR1 is SGHRS, CDR2 YFSETQ. The V gene end was trimmed by 4 bases and the J gene end by 2 bases; junction bases not matched to a gene: 6. Written as DNA, the CDR3 is TGCGCCAGCAGCACAGGGACTAGGCCCACAGATACGCAGTATTTT. It encodes CASSTGTRPTDTQYF.

The chain employs TRBV7-9 and TRBJ2-1; D is tentatively TRBD1 or TRBD2 (6 bases each). The CDR3 consists of 15 residues. Germline values: CDR1 SEHNR, CDR2 FQNEAQ (reference sequence). V gave up 5 bases and J gave up 5 bases, with 16 bases separating them. The CDR3 sequence is CASSPLGGGNNEQFF. The CDR3 coding sequence is TGTGCCAGCAGCCCACTGGGGGGCGGGAACAATGAGCAGTTCTTC.

This clone has only a few counts. The CDR3 reads CASSDSIFNTEAFF. The CDR3 DNA follows: TGTGCCAGCAGTGACTCGATTTTCAACACTGAAGCTTTCTTT. V is TRBV6-4 and J is TRBJ1-1; the D is unclear. This CDR3 comprises 14 residues. Germline CDR1 is MRHNA and CDR2 is SNTAGT. V shed 0 bases and J shed 2 bases, with 7 bases lying between them.

The J gene is TRBJ2-3, the V gene TRBV11-2, with unresolved D. Germline lookup yields CDR1 SGHAT and CDR2 FQNNGV. Deletions cut 7 bases from V and 1 base from J, with 18 bases between. This CDR3 is built from 16 residues. This CDR3 reads CASTMGPALRTDTQYF. The CDR3 DNA is TGTGCCAGCACCATGGGTCCCGCCCTACGCACAGATACGCAGTATTTT.

This clone was seen a single time. The V and J genes are TRBV2 and TRBJ2-1; TRBD1 aligns across 9 bases. Looked up from germline, CDR1 is SNHLY and CDR2 is FYNNEI. Unmatched junction bases numbered 9, after V lost 6 bases and J lost 6 bases. This CDR3 spans 15 amino acids. For the CDR3, the DNA is TGTGCCAGCAGCTCCCGACAGGGGGACGGCAATGAGCAGTTCTTC. This encodes CASSSRQGDGNEQFF.

This sequence joins TRBV5-4 and TRBJ2-6; no firm D call. The V gene lost 2 bases and the J gene lost 2 bases, with 5 bases spanning the gap. Germline V gives CDR1 SGHNT, CDR2 YYREEE (reference sequence). This CDR3 contains 14 residues. As DNA, the CDR3 is TGTGCCAGCAGCTTATGGGCTGGGGCCAACGTCCTGACTTTC. It translates to CASSLWAGANVLTF.

The CDR3 sequence: CASSFYAGYTF. CDR3 sequence (DNA): TGTGCCAGCAGTTTTTACGCTGGCTACACCTTC. The V gene is TRBV12-3 or TRBV12-4, the J gene TRBJ1-2; unclear D gene. Trimming left V 3 bases short and J 7 bases short, with 6 bases between. The CDR3 loop spans 11 amino acids.

The CDR3 region is CASSGMGYTF. In DNA form, the CDR3 reads TGTGCCAGCAGTGGCATGGGCTACACCTTC. The J gene is TRBJ1-2, the V gene TRBV2; D not certain. Germline loops: CDR1 SNHLY, CDR2 FYNNEI. This CDR3 comprises 10 residues. Trimming cost V 4 bases and J 8 bases, with 5 bases left between them.

This clone was counted once. V is TRBV5-6 and J is TRBJ2-7, with D tentatively TRBD1 or TRBD2 (6 bases each). There are 16 residues in the CDR3. Trimming removed 1 base at V and 2 bases at J, with 16 bases between. Germline values: CDR1 SGHDT, CDR2 YYEEEE. The CDR3 DNA follows: TGTGCCAGCAGCTTGAGGGGGGTATATGGACCCTACGAGCAGTACTTC. This gives the protein CASSLRGVYGPYEQYF.

V usage is TRBV10-2 and J usage is TRBJ1-2; a weak D match, TRBD1 (6 bases). The V gene lost 6 bases and the J gene lost 3 bases, with 11 bases spanning the gap. CDR1 and CDR2 from the germline V gene are WSHSY and SAAADI. The CDR3 extends over 13 amino acids. CDR3 loop: CASSGQRYYGYTF. The CDR3 nucleotides read TGCGCCAGCAGCGGACAGAGATACTATGGCTACACCTTC.

The chain couples TRBV27 to TRBJ1-4; D gene uncertain. Trimming shortened V by 6 bases and J by 8 bases, and 19 bases separated the two germline ends. Germline-derived CDR1 and CDR2 are MNHEY and SMNVEV (reference sequence). The CDR3 extends over 15 amino acids. CDR3 protein: CASRIRGRKSEKLFF. DNA for the CDR3: TGTGCCAGCAGGATTCGCGGGAGAAAAAGCGAAAAACTGTTTTTT.

The gene calls are TRBV4-1 and TRBJ2-3; TRBD2 matches at 7 bases. Germline V gene data show CDR1 as MGHRA and CDR2 as YSYEKL. The J segment lost 8 bases and the V segment lost 0 bases, leaving 11 bases of the junction unmatched. The CDR3 is 16 amino acids. Here the CDR3 reads CASSQDPGGLLGTQYF. The CDR3 bases are TGCGCCAGCAGCCAAGATCCGGGGGGATTGCTGGGTACGCAGTATTTT.

J is TRBJ1-5 and V is TRBV12-3 or TRBV12-4; D uncertain. This CDR3 has 13 residues. V lost 5 bases and J lost 6, with 11 bases in between. The CDR3: CASSLDYSQPQHF. In nucleotides, the CDR3 is TGTGCCAGCAGTCTAGACTACTCTCAGCCCCAGCATTTT.

V is TRBV6-6 and J is TRBJ1-5; TRBD1 agrees at 9 bases. This CDR3 region has 16 residues. CDR1 MNHNY and CDR2 SVGAGI come from the germline V gene (reference sequence). The J segment lost 2 bases and the V segment lost 5 bases, leaving 7 bases of the junction unmatched. The CDR3 region is CASSQGTGRGNQPQHF. The DNA of the CDR3 is TGTGCCAGCAGTCAAGGGACAGGGAGGGGCAATCAGCCCCAGCATTTT.

The rearrangement links TRBV7-8 to TRBJ2-7, with unresolved D. Trimming pared 5 bases from V and 0 bases from J, leaving 5 bases between. CDR1 is SGHVS, CDR2 FQNEAQ, per germline. The CDR3 length is 12 residues. Here the CDR3 reads CASSQSSYEQYF. The CDR3 nucleotides read TGTGCCAGCAGCCAAAGCTCCTACGAGCAGTACTTC.

The chain has TRBV12-3 or TRBV12-4 and TRBJ2-7; tentative D call: TRBD2 (6 bases). V lost 3 bases and J 6 bases, leaving 12 bases between the germline ends. The CDR3 loop spans 13 amino acids. The CDR3 region has the DNA TGTGCCAGCAGTTTGGGAGGACTGGGCGAGCAGTACTTC. Its translation: CASSLGGLGEQYF.